These T cell receptor beta chains were read from a single sample in a study of blood T cells in healthy people across ages. Using its own MiXCR run on the 5' RACE reads, TCRdb lists one record per CDR3 protein. The sample holds 710,000 or so distinct CDR3 sequences, about 24% seen once. What was sequenced was blood. These receptors all come from an older man in good health. Each CDR3 is given with its conserved first and last residue. The order of the fields is V gene, D gene, J gene, clone size, CDR3 DNA, CDR3 protein. D genes are given only for firm matches. Clone size is given for some rows only: seen once, a few or many times, or a class if the clone is expanded.

TRBV14,.,TRBJ1-2,few,TGTGCCAGCAGCCAGGGACCGCTAACTAACTATGGCTACACCTTC,CASSQGPLTNYGYTF
TRBV10-3,.,TRBJ2-7,.,TGTGCCATCAGCCAGGGTAAATTCTACGAGCAGTACTTC,CAISQGKFYEQYF
TRBV11-1,.,TRBJ2-7,.,TGTGCCAGCAGCCGCCTGGGGGATAAAGGGATCGAGCAGTACTTC,CASSRLGDKGIEQYF
TRBV7-2,.,TRBJ1-1,few,TGTGCCAGCAGCTTAAGTGCGGGAAGGGCCGAAGCTTTCTTT,CASSLSAGRAEAFF
TRBV3-1,TRBD1,TRBJ1-1,.,TGTGCCAGCAGACCAAATACAGGGGGCACTGAAGCTTTCTTT,CASRPNTGGTEAFF
TRBV19,.,TRBJ2-1,few,TGTGCCAGTACCAAATACCTGGGTCCCAATGAGCAGTTCTTC,CASTKYLGPNEQFF
TRBV12-3/TRBV12-4,TRBD1,TRBJ1-2,.,TGTGCCAGCAGCCTAGGGGCAGGGGGCGATTTGGCCTTC,CASSLGAGGDLAF
TRBV6-1,.,TRBJ1-4,.,TGTGCCAGCAGGCCTTCAAGGGCAACTAATGAAAAACTGTTTTTT,CASRPSRATNEKLFF
TRBV7-9,.,TRBJ2-3,.,TGTGCCAGCAGCTTAAGGATTGATACGCAGTATTTT,CASSLRIDTQYF
TRBV6-6,TRBD1,TRBJ2-5,.,TGTGCCAGCACCCAACAGGGGAAAGAGACCCAGTACTTC,CASTQQGKETQYF
TRBV20-1,.,TRBJ1-2,few,TGCAGTGCTAATGCAGGGAGTTACTATGGCTACACCTTC,CSANAGSYYGYTF
TRBV29-1,.,TRBJ2-2,.,TGCAGCGTTGAATCCCGGACAGAGACGAACACCGGGGAGCTGTTTTTT,CSVESRTETNTGELFF
TRBV14,TRBD2,TRBJ2-3,.,TGTGCCAGCAGCCAACCCCTAGGTAGCGGGGGGCCACTCACAGATACGCAGTATTTT,CASSQPLGSGGPLTDTQYF
TRBV5-1,TRBD2,TRBJ2-5,few,TGCGCCAGCAGCTCACGGGGGGGTTACCTTCAAGAGACCCAGTACTTC,CASSSRGGYLQETQYF
TRBV7-3,.,TRBJ2-5,few,TGTGCCAGCAGCTTATTCGGGTTAGGAGAGACCCAGTACTTC,CASSLFGLGETQYF
TRBV5-1,TRBD1,TRBJ1-1,.,TGCGCCAGCTCCGTCATCGGACAGGGTGGCACTGAAGCTTTCTTT,CASSVIGQGGTEAFF
TRBV6-2/TRBV6-3,TRBD2,TRBJ2-1,few,TGTGCCAGCAGTTACCTACTAGCGGGGCAATCCTACAATGAGCAGTTCTTC,CASSYLLAGQSYNEQFF
TRBV5-5,TRBD1,TRBJ1-2,.,TGTGCCAGCAGCTATTCGACAGGGGGCAGGGGCTACACCTTC,CASSYSTGGRGYTF
TRBV3-1,TRBD2,TRBJ2-7,.,TGTGCCAGCAGCCGACTAGCCCTAAGCGAGCAGTACTTC,CASSRLALSEQYF
TRBV11-1,TRBD1,TRBJ1-2,.,TGTGCCAGCAGCTTCACCGGGACAGGGGCAGGTGGCTACACCTTC,CASSFTGTGAGGYTF
TRBV6-5,TRBD1,TRBJ1-5,.,TGTGCCAGCAGTTCCGGGACAGGGGAGAATCAGCCCCAGCATTTT,CASSSGTGENQPQHF
TRBV6-1,TRBD1,TRBJ1-1,few,TGTGCCAGCAGTAAAAGGGGACAGAGGAACACTGAAGCTTTCTTT,CASSKRGQRNTEAFF
TRBV12-3/TRBV12-4,.,TRBJ2-7,few,TGTGCCAGCAGTTTAGTTGGCCAGCCCGGCCTCTACGAGCAGTACTTC,CASSLVGQPGLYEQYF
TRBV6-6,.,TRBJ1-2,few,TGTGCCAGCGCGCCAGGAGCGACCTATGGCTACACCTTC,CASAPGATYGYTF
TRBV4-3,TRBD1,TRBJ1-1,.,TGCGCCAGCAGCCAAGATACGACAGGGGGGACGAACACTGAAGCTTTCTTT,CASSQDTTGGTNTEAFF